This T cell receptor (beta chain) was captured by sequencing in a study of T cells in Graves' hyperthyroidism and ophthalmopathy. In the study overall: Blood from the periphery was taken at initial diagnosis, before any treatment.

RNA transcripts were the template for amplifying TCR beta CDR3 regions. The TCR CDR3 was amplified in a first-round RT-PCR using the HTBI primer set. TCRdb fed the multiplex PCR reads into MiXCR, producing one record per CDR3 protein. The sample yields around 350,000 distinct CDR3 sequences, less than 20% seen once. Cells are PBMCs isolated from 10 ml of fresh blood. Many counts were recorded for this clonotype. This CDR3 has 14 residues. The ends lost 3 bases at V and 4 bases at J; junction bases unmatched: 5. The sequenced material came from blood. The sequence derives from a woman aged 18 to 35 with Graves' hyperthyroidism that later progressed to Graves' ophthalmopathy. The V call is TRBV12-3 or TRBV12-4, the J call TRBJ2-7; 8 positions agree with TRBD1. The CDR3 reads CASSFDRGEYEQYF. In nucleotides, the CDR3 is TGTGCCAGCAGTTTCGACAGGGGAGAATACGAGCAGTACTTC.